This section outlines one T cell receptor (beta chain) sequence together with its context. Its antigen remains unknown. The sample comes from a study of T cell responses to AZD1222 COVID-19 vaccine. General observations from the study: Donors were chiefly white British, with a greater number of females, and clonal diversity was perhaps underestimated. Spike was spanned by vaccine-associated CD4 TCRs, with dominance at 160-218 and 743-854. Among spike-specific TCRs, nearly half reportedly target unmutated variant regions. Baseline antibody screening turned up just six seropositive AZD1222 recipients.

The CDR3 is made up of 15 amino acids. The junction had 6 bases not matched to a gene; V was cut back by 3 bases and J by 5 bases. The germline V gene has CDR1 ENHRY and CDR2 SYGVKD. Assay: immunoSEQ multiplex PCR; the TCRdb copy retains only in-frame clones and omits some. The repertoire consists of about 46,000 clones, with roughly 89% occurring once and the leading ten covering 0.95% to 1.2%. Sequenced material: peripheral blood, taken 28 days after the second AZD1222 dose. V is TRBV10-3 and J is TRBJ1-5, with 8 bases aligning to TRBD1. The TCR sequence derives from an adult who received the AZD1222 COVID-19 vaccine. This CDR3 is CAISESGQVYQPQHF. The CDR3, as DNA: TGTGCCATCAGTGAATCGGGACAGGTCTATCAGCCCCAGCATTTT.